The source of this T cell receptor (beta chain) is a study of graft-versus-host responses after intestinal transplantation. The protocol was immunoSEQ multiplex PCR, while the TCRdb copy is restricted to in-frame clones and leaves out a portion. The sample shows tens of thousands of clones, about 90% of them seen only once. Study observations and caveats: Among circulating GvH clones, peak levels were associated with early post-transplant declines in HvG clones.

The CDR3 is made up of 16 amino acids. Trimming removed 5 bases from V and 3 bases from J, with 19 bases in between. Germline CDR1 reads PRHDT; CDR2 reads FYEKMQ (reference sequence). This clone appeared a single time. Its cognate antigen is unknown. The material was PBMCs, obtained 26 days after transplant. The genes are TRBV13 and TRBJ1-1; a possible D gene is TRBD1 (5 bases). The receptor's source is a human patient who received an intestinal transplant, so some T cells may come from the graft donor. CDR3 sequence reads: CASSARAQGLDTEAFF. The CDR3 DNA sequence: TGTGCCAGCAGCGCCCGGGCCCAGGGATTGGACACTGAAGCTTTCTTT.